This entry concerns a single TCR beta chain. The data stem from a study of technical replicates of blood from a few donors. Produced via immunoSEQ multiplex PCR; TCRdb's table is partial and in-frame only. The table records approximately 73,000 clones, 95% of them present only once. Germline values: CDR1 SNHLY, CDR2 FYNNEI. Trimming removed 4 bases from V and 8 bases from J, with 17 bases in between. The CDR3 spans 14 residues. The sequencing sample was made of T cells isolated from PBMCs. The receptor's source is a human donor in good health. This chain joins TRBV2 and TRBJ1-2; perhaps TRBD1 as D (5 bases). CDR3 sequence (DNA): TGTGCCAGCAGTGCCCCCCACGGGGGGGAGGGCTACACCTTC. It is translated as CASSAPHGGEGYTF.